What follows are 24 T cell receptor beta chains derived from one specimen sequenced in a study of identical twins. Using its own MiXCR run on the 5' RACE reads, TCRdb lists one record per CDR3 protein. The table includes nearly 900,000 distinct CDR3 sequences, more than 9% detected once. This sample was shared with a second study, whose subject was yellow fever vaccine responses in identical twins.

The sequenced material came from PBMCs. These receptors all stem from a woman between 18 and 29 years old in good health.

As to this clonotype: One junction end disagrees with the germline gene, perhaps due to a read error. This chain links TRBV7-8 with TRBJ1-1, with TRBD1 as a possible D gene (6 bases). CDR3 length: 14 amino acids. CDR1 is SGHVS, CDR2 FQNEAQ, per germline. CDR3 bases: TGTGCCAGCAACTTAGCGGTCAGGGGAACTGAAGCTTTCTTT. Translated: CASNLAVRGTEAFF.

This clonotype was seen a few times. V usage is TRBV7-9 and J usage is TRBJ2-2, with 8 bases that match TRBD2. The CDR3 spans 15 residues. V shed 5 bases and J 0 bases; nucleotides not matched to a gene: 2. CDR1 is SEHNR, CDR2 FQNEAQ, per germline (reference sequence). CDR3 loop: CASSTGGANTGELFF. CDR3 nucleotides: TGTGCCAGCAGCACCGGGGGGGCGAACACCGGGGAGCTGTTTTTT.

This sequence joins TRBV4-2 and TRBJ2-2; TRBD2 agrees at 11 bases. Germline CDR1 is LGHNA and CDR2 is YNFKEQ. V shed 2 bases, J shed 7 bases, and the junction held 9 bases outside the gene matches. The CDR3 is 17 residues long. Here the CDR3 DNA reads TGTGCCAGCAGCCAACCTACTAGCGGGAGTGTTGTCGGGGAGCTGTTTTTT. This encodes CASSQPTSGSVVGELFF.

This clonotype was counted a few times. The gene calls are TRBV20-1 and TRBJ2-1; TRBD2 matches 10 bases. This CDR3 region has 14 residues. Germline CDR1 DFQATT, CDR2 SNEGSKA (reference sequence). Trimming took 3 bases from V and 5 from J; bases not matched to a gene: 4. DNA of the CDR3: TGCAGTGCTAGGAACCTAGCGGGAGACAATGAGCAGTTCTTC. Translation: CSARNLAGDNEQFF.

This clonotype was seen a few times. Since the CDR3 does not end with the conserved phenylalanine or tryptophan, this likely comes from a read error. The chain couples TRBV6-5 to TRBJ1-1; D unclear. The germline V and J ends were trimmed by 0 bases and 2 bases, with 13 bases remaining between them. In germline, CDR1 is MNHEY, CDR2 SVGAGI. The CDR3 sequence is 16 residues long. In DNA, the CDR3 is TGTGCCAGCAGTTACTCGAATTTCAGGCCCAACACTGAAGCTTTCCTT. It yields the protein CASSYSNFRPNTEAFL.

This clonotype was counted between two and nine times. The chain employs TRBV28 and TRBJ2-5; the match to TRBD2 covers 7 bases. The germline V gene encodes CDR1 MDHEN and CDR2 SYDVKM. The V segment lost 3 bases and the J segment 4 bases; nucleotides outside the gene matches: 8. The CDR3 runs to 15 residues. Here the CDR3 reads CASSFGGLKRETQYF. The CDR3 DNA is TGTGCCAGCAGTTTCGGGGGACTAAAAAGAGAGACCCAGTACTTC.

The CDR3 DNA is TGTGCCAGCAGACTAGCGGGAGGTATTTCAGATACGCAGTATTTT. Residues: CASRLAGGISDTQYF. The chain combines TRBV2 with TRBJ2-3; 12 bases map to TRBD2. CDR3 size: 15 residues. Germline CDR1 reads SNHLY; CDR2 reads FYNNEI. J gave up 4 bases and V 6 bases, and 5 bases lay outside the gene matches.

V usage is TRBV20-1 and J usage is TRBJ2-5, with 8 bases lining up with TRBD2. J gave up 5 bases and V 0 bases, and 2 bases lay outside the gene matches. This CDR3 has 13 amino acids. Germline V gives CDR1 DFQATT, CDR2 SNEGSKA (reference sequence). CDR3 residues: CSAREGLAETQYF. The CDR3 DNA reads TGCAGTGCTAGAGAAGGACTAGCCGAGACCCAGTACTTC.

There are a few counts of this clonotype. The rearrangement uses TRBV2 and TRBJ2-1; possible D gene TRBD2, 6 bases. V lost 4 bases to trimming and J lost 4 bases, with 17 bases between them. The CDR3 length is 16 residues. CDR1 is SNHLY, CDR2 FYNNEI, per germline. The CDR3 coding sequence is TGTGCCAGCAGTGGCCGGAGCTCTGGGGGGTACAATGAGCAGTTCTTC. This gives the protein CASSGRSSGGYNEQFF.

This clonotype was counted many times. V and J are TRBV7-9 and TRBJ2-2; a possible D gene is TRBD2 (6 bases). This CDR3 contains 14 residues. Deletions cut 8 bases from V and 3 bases from J, with 13 bases between. CDR1 and CDR2 from the germline V gene are SEHNR and FQNEAQ (reference sequence). This chain's CDR3 is CASSGGDYTGELFF. CDR3 DNA: TGTGCCAGCTCAGGCGGGGACTACACCGGGGAGCTGTTTTTT. Based on the CDR3 plus reference TRBV7-9 and TRBJ2-2, the full variable domain is DTGVSQNPRHKITKRGQNVTFRCDPISEHNRLYWYRQTLGQGPEFLTYFQNEAQLEKSRLLSDRFSAERPKGSFSTLEIQRTEQGDSAMYLCASSGGDYTGELFFGEGSRLTVL.

The chain recombines TRBV14 with TRBJ2-7; D remains unclear. The CDR3 spans 14 residues. V was clipped by 1 base and J by 1 base, with 8 bases between them. Looked up from germline, CDR1 is SGHDN and CDR2 is FVKESK. CDR3 nucleotide sequence: TGTGCCAGCAGCCAAGGGGTAATATCCTACGAGCAGTACTTC. Protein: CASSQGVISYEQYF.

The rearrangement links TRBV7-2 to TRBJ1-3, with D unclear. The CDR3 loop spans 12 amino acids. The germline V gene has CDR1 SGHTA and CDR2 FQGNSA. The germline V and J ends were trimmed by 7 bases and 2 bases, with 6 bases remaining between them. The CDR3 region is CASNEPGNTIYF. The CDR3 DNA follows: TGTGCCAGCAACGAGCCTGGAAACACCATATATTTT.

This clonotype was picked up a small number of times. The chain couples TRBV12-3 or TRBV12-4 to TRBJ1-5; maybe TRBD1 (5 bases). The CDR3 length is 14 residues. Trimming cost V 6 bases and J 0 bases, with 9 bases left between them. DNA for the CDR3: TGTGCCAGCAGCAGGGTCGTTAGCAATCAGCCCCAGCATTTT. Translated, it gives CASSRVVSNQPQHF.

There are a few counts of this clonotype. The chain recombines TRBV11-2 with TRBJ1-2, with D perhaps matching TRBD1 (6 bases). The length of the CDR3 is 14 residues. CDR1 and CDR2 (germline): SGHAT, FQNNGV. The V gene lost 5 bases and the J gene lost 3 bases, with 13 bases spanning the gap. The CDR3 sequence: CASSRGGGYYGYTF. The CDR3 bases are TGTGCCAGCAGCCGGGGGGGCGGCTACTATGGCTACACCTTC.

This chain links TRBV5-1 with TRBJ2-7; D ambiguous. Germline V gene data show CDR1 as SGHRS and CDR2 as YFSETQ. Trimming took 0 bases from V and 2 from J, leaving 12 bases between them. This CDR3 spans 15 amino acids. This CDR3 reads CASSLGRQDAYEQYF. The CDR3 DNA follows: TGCGCCAGCAGCTTGGGCCGGCAGGATGCCTACGAGCAGTACTTC.

This clonotype was counted a few times. The gene calls are TRBV5-1 and TRBJ1-1, with 7 bases identical to TRBD1. The CDR3 is 14 residues long. Germline assignment: CDR1 SGHRS and CDR2 YFSETQ. The ends lost 4 bases at V and 1 base at J; junction bases unmatched: 4. The CDR3, as DNA: TGCGCCAGCAGCCCGGGGGACAGGAACACTGAAGCTTTCTTT. This sequence encodes CASSPGDRNTEAFF.

This chain connects TRBV11-2 to TRBJ2-7; 12 bases fit TRBD2. CDR1 and CDR2 from the germline V gene are SGHAT and FQNNGV. V lost 4 bases and J lost 2; bases outside the gene matches: 12. CDR3 length: 18 residues. The CDR3 protein is CASSYPGTSGRRAYEQYF. DNA for the CDR3: TGTGCCAGCAGCTACCCCGGGACTAGCGGGCGTAGGGCCTACGAGCAGTACTTC.

This sequence joins TRBV5-5 and TRBJ1-4; a possible D gene is TRBD1 (6 bases). Trimming cost V 0 bases and J 8 bases, with 14 bases left between them. Germline V gene lookup returns CDR1 SGHKS and CDR2 YYEKEE (reference sequence). The CDR3 contains 15 residues. The CDR3 protein is CASSLDQGHFEKLFF. The CDR3 DNA is TGTGCCAGCAGCTTGGATCAGGGACACTTCGAAAAACTGTTTTTT.

The gene calls are TRBV25-1 and TRBJ2-2, with 10 positions matching TRBD2. V gave up 9 bases and J gave up 7 bases; unmatched junction bases: 14. The CDR3 has 16 residues. Germline lookup yields CDR1 MGHDK and CDR2 SYGVNS. CDR3 loop: CASLLQREGTGGELFF. The CDR3 bases are TGTGCCAGTTTACTTCAGCGGGAGGGGACTGGCGGGGAGCTGTTTTTT. The variable domain in full, with the rest retrieved from reference TRBV25-1 and TRBJ2-2, is EADIYQTPRYLVIGTGKKITLECSQTMGHDKMYWYQQDPGMELHLIHYSYGVNSTEKGDLSSESTVSRIRTEHFPLTLESARPSHTSQYLCASLLQREGTGGELFFGEGSRLTVL.

At least ten counts were recorded for this clonotype. The V call is TRBV20-1, the J call TRBJ2-5; D is possibly TRBD2 (7 bases). Between the trimmed V and J ends, which lost 3 bases and 4 bases, there was a span of 12 bases. The CDR3 covers 13 residues. CDR1 and CDR2 (germline): DFQATT, SNEGSKA (reference sequence). For the CDR3, the DNA is TGCAGTGCTAGGAAGGGGGGGGGAGAGACCCAGTACTTC. Residues: CSARKGGGETQYF.

This clonotype was seen only a few times. J is TRBJ1-1 and V is TRBV29-1; D is possibly TRBD1 (6 bases). The CDR3 contains 14 residues. V shed 6 bases and J shed 1 base, with 15 bases lying between them. Germline loops: CDR1 SQVTM, CDR2 ANQGSEA. The DNA for the CDR3 is TGCAGCGTGGTCCGGGGGGGCGCGAACACTGAAGCTTTCTTT. Its protein product is CSVVRGGANTEAFF.

There are a few counts of this clonotype. The chain is built from TRBV20-1 and TRBJ2-2, with 8 bases aligning to TRBD1. The V gene end was trimmed by 4 bases and the J gene end by 5 bases; junction bases not matched to a gene: 3. Looked up from germline, CDR1 is DFQATT and CDR2 is SNEGSKA (reference sequence). The CDR3 extends over 13 amino acids. CDR3 in amino acids: CSATDRETGELFF. The DNA for the CDR3 is TGCAGTGCTACGGACAGGGAAACCGGGGAGCTGTTTTTT.

This clonotype has a handful of counts. This chain links TRBV18 with TRBJ2-2, with 7 nucleotides matching TRBD2. The CDR3 is 17 amino acids. Germline trimming cut 1 base from V and 1 base from J; bases unmatched to any gene: 6. In germline, CDR1 is KGHSH, CDR2 LQKENI. CDR3 nucleotide sequence: TGTGCCAGCTCACCACTGGCCCCGGGAGGGAACACCGGGGAGCTGTTTTTT. Amino acid sequence: CASSPLAPGGNTGELFF.

As to this clonotype: Just one base apart from a much larger clone, this may be a read error. The gene calls are TRBV14 and TRBJ2-2; weak D call: TRBD2 (5 bases). CDR1 SGHDN and CDR2 FVKESK come from the germline V gene. The CDR3 runs 13 residues. CDR3 nucleotides: TGTGCCAGCAGCCCAAAAAACACCGGGGAGCCGTTTTTT. This encodes CASSPKNTGEPFF.